Here is one T cell receptor (beta chain) with its context. Germline values: CDR1 SGHRS, CDR2 YFSETQ. The ends were cut back, 5 bases at V and 0 bases at J, with 5 bases in the middle. The CDR3 has 12 amino acids. This specimen comes from a study of blood T cell repertoires in COVID-19. TCRdb's copy holds only in-frame clones and misses some; the assay was immunoSEQ multiplex PCR. The table has 150,000 to 200,000 clones, around 81% seen once. V gene TRBV5-1 combines with J gene TRBJ2-5; unclear D gene. Sequencing used peripheral blood. The sequence was collected from a man aged 55 to 70 with active or convalescent COVID-19. CDR3 amino acids: CASRQYQETQYF. DNA of the CDR3: TGCGCCAGCAGACAGTACCAAGAGACCCAGTACTTC.